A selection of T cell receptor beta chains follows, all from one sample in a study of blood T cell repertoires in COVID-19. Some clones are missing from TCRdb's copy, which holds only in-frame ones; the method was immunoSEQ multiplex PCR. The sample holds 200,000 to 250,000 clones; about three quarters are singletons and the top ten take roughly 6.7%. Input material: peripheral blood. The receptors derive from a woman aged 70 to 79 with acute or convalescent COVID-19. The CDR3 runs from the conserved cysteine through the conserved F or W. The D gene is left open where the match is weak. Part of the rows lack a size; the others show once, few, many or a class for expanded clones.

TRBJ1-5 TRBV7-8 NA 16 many CASSLTGRSNSQPQHF TGTGCCAGCAGCCTTACTGGTAGGAGTAATAGTCAGCCCCAGCATTTT
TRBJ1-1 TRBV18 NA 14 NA CASSGGMGDTEAFF TGTGCCAGCTCCGGGGGAATGGGGGACACTGAAGCTTTCTTT
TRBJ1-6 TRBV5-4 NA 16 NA CASSLDGSSYNSPLHF TGTGCCAGCAGCTTGGACGGGAGCTCCTATAATTCACCCCTCCACTTT
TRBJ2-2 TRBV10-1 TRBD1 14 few CASSETGGTGELFF TGCGCCAGCAGTGAGACAGGGGGAACGGGGGAGCTGTTTTTT
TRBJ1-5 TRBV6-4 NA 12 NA CASVSVGAPQHF TGTGCCAGCGTTTCCGTGGGCGCGCCCCAGCATTTT
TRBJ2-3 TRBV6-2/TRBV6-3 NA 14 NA CASSYARSTDTQYF TGTGCCAGCAGTTACGCTAGAAGCACAGATACGCAGTATTTT
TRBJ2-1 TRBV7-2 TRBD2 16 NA CASSSASGGLYNEQFF TGTGCCAGCAGCTCTGCGAGCGGGGGCCTTTACAATGAGCAGTTCTTC
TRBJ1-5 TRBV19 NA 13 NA CASAQGIGQPQHF TGTGCCAGTGCTCAGGGGATCGGTCAGCCCCAGCATTTT
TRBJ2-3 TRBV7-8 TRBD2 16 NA CASSFLSGGAQDTQYF TGTGCCAGCAGCTTTCTTAGCGGGGGGGCCCAAGATACGCAGTATTTT
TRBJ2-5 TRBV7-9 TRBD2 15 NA CASSSLGGSQETQYF TGTGCCAGCAGCTCGCTGGGGGGGTCACAGGAGACCCAGTACTTC
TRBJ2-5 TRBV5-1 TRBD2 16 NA CASSSSPAGGGETQYF TGCGCCAGCAGCTCCTCCCCGGCGGGGGGAGGAGAGACCCAGTACTTC
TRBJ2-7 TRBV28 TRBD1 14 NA CASRPPGQGYEQYF TGTGCCAGCAGACCTCCGGGACAGGGGTACGAGCAGTACTTC
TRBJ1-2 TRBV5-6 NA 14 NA CASSLQGQYYGYTF TGTGCCAGCAGCTTGCAAGGACAGTACTATGGCTACACCTTC
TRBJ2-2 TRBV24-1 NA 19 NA CATSDFPQWGTPNTGELFF TGTGCCACCAGTGATTTCCCCCAGTGGGGGACACCGAACACCGGGGAGCTGTTTTTT
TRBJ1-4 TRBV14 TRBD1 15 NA CASSQIQGPGGQLFF TGTGCCAGCAGCCAAATCCAGGGGCCAGGGGGTCAACTGTTTTTT
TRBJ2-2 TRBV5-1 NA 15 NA CASSLGGLYTGELFF TGCGCCAGCAGCTTAGGCGGGTTATACACCGGGGAGCTGTTTTTT
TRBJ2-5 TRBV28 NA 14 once CASSGVLYQETQYF TGTGCCAGCTCAGGGGTCCTGTACCAAGAGACCCAGTACTTC
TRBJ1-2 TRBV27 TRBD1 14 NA CASSSTRQGNGYTF TGTGCCAGCAGTTCCACTCGACAGGGGAATGGCTACACCTTC
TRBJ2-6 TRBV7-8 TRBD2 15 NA CASSSGRSGANVLTF TGTGCCAGCAGCTCCGGGAGGTCTGGGGCCAACGTCCTGACTTTC
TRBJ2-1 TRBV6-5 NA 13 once CASEERQGDEQFF TGTGCCAGCGAAGAGAGGCAGGGTGATGAGCAGTTCTTC
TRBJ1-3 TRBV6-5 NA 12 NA CARSPEGNTIYF TGTGCCAGGTCCCCGGAGGGAAACACCATATATTTT
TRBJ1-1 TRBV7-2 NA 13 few CASSLDKNTEAFF TGTGCCAGCAGCTTAGACAAGAACACTGAAGCTTTCTTT
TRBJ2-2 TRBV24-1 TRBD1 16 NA CATSDPGTGFVRELFF TGTGCCACCAGTGACCCCGGGACAGGGTTTGTCAGGGAGCTGTTTTTT
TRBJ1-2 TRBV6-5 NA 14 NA CASFLMGALYGYTF TGTGCCAGCTTCCTGATGGGGGCGTTATATGGCTACACCTTC
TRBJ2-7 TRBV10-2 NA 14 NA CASRKGPGNYEQYF TGCGCCAGCCGGAAGGGTCCGGGAAACTACGAGCAGTACTTC
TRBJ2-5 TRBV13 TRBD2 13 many CASEKRGEETQYF TGTGCCAGCGAGAAGCGGGGCGAGGAGACCCAGTACTTC
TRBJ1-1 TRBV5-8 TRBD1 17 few CASSLAFGTGENTEAFF TGTGCCAGCAGCTTGGCCTTCGGGACAGGGGAGAACACTGAAGCTTTCTTT
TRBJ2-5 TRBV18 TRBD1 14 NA CASSIRDRDGTQYF TGTGCCAGCTCAATCCGGGACAGGGATGGGACCCAGTACTTC